The entry below gives a single T cell receptor beta chain sequence along with its context. Its matching antigen is unknown. The record originates from a study of T cell repertoires in ileal Crohn's disease. Study-level results: Mucosal expansions were suggested to be mainly CD8 T cells.

This CDR3 spans 13 amino acids. CDR1 and CDR2 (germline): MNHNY, SVGAGI (reference sequence). The ends lost 6 bases at V and 4 bases at J; junction bases unmatched: 5. Clones were sequenced by immunoSEQ multiplex PCR, and TCRdb holds only the in-frame ones, with some missing. The data hold tens of thousands of clones, with around 80% observed a single time. This receptor was obtained from an adult with Crohn's disease. The sample consisted of ileal tissue. The J gene is TRBJ1-2, the V gene TRBV6-6, with TRBD1 identical over 7 bases. The CDR3 DNA reads as TGTGCCAGCAGGGAACAGGGGAGCTATGGCTACACCTTC. Amino acid sequence: CASREQGSYGYTF.